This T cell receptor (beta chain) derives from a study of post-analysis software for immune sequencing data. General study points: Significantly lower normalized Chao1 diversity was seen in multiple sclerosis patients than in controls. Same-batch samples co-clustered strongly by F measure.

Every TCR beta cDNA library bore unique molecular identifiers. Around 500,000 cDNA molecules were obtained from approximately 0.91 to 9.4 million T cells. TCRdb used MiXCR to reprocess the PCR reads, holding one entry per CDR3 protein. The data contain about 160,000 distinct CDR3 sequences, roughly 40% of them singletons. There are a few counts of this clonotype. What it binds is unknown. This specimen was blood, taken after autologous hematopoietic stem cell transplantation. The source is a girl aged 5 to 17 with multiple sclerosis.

CDR3 amino acids: CASSSDRDNEQFF. CDR3 bases: TGTGCCAGCAGCTCGGACAGGGACAATGAGCAGTTCTTC. This rearrangement joins TRBV28 to TRBJ2-1; 8 bases fit TRBD1. Trimming cost V 6 bases and J 5 bases; bases outside gene matches: 3. This CDR3 is built from 13 residues. Germline CDR1 and CDR2: MDHEN and SYDVKM. The variable domain in full, with the rest retrieved from reference TRBV28 and TRBJ2-1, is DVKVTQSSRYLVKRTGEKVFLECVQDMDHENMFWYRQDPGLGLRLIYFSYDVKMKEKGDIPEGYSVSREKKERFSLILESASTNQTSMYLCASSSDRDNEQFFGPGTRLTVL.